Below, 24 T cell receptor beta chains from the same sample are listed, as sequenced in a study of blood T cell repertoires in COVID-19. The protocol was immunoSEQ multiplex PCR, while the TCRdb copy is restricted to in-frame clones and leaves out a portion. This sample has 300,000 to 400,000 clones, with around nine tenths found just once. Sequenced sample: peripheral blood. The receptor source for this set is a woman in her 70s with COVID-19, enrolled during active disease.

The V and J genes are TRBV27 and TRBJ2-4, with TRBD1 matching over 8 bases. The CDR3 consists of 12 residues. V gave up 4 bases and J gave up 8 bases; unmatched junction bases: 1. Germline CDR1 MNHEY, CDR2 SMNVEV (reference sequence). The CDR3 loop is CASSSTGDIQYF. CDR3 nucleotide sequence: TGTGCCAGCAGTTCGACAGGGGACATTCAGTACTTC.

The chain recombines TRBV27 with TRBJ1-1, with a weak D call TRBD1 (6 bases). Germline V gene lookup returns CDR1 MNHEY and CDR2 SMNVEV (reference sequence). V lost 4 bases to trimming and J lost 10 bases, with 16 bases between them. This CDR3 is built from 13 residues. CDR3 bases: TGTGCCAGCAGTTCCGGGACACCGCCGCCAGCTTTCTTT. Translated, it gives CASSSGTPPPAFF.

The chain joins TRBV5-1 to TRBJ1-2; D perhaps matches TRBD1 (6 bases). The CDR3 covers 13 residues. The V end was cut by 6 bases, the J end by 4 bases, with 13 bases between. Germline assignment: CDR1 SGHRS and CDR2 YFSETQ. The CDR3 region has the DNA TGCGCCAGCACTCAGGGGCCCATCTATGGCTACACCTTC. This translates into CASTQGPIYGYTF.

The chain joins TRBV27 to TRBJ2-7, with 12 nucleotides matching TRBD1. With 5 bases clipped from V and 3 bases from J, the junction kept 11 bases outside the gene matches. This CDR3 contains 17 residues. Germline V gene lookup returns CDR1 MNHEY and CDR2 SMNVEV (reference sequence). The CDR3 bases are TGTGCCAGCAGTCCGGGGACAGGGGGCTTTCGGAGCTACGAGCAGTACTTC. Translating it yields CASSPGTGGFRSYEQYF.

This clone was observed a handful of times. The chain employs TRBV30 and TRBJ1-4; D might be TRBD1 (5 bases). This CDR3 is built from 13 residues. Trimming pared 0 bases from V and 5 bases from J, leaving 7 bases between. Looked up from germline, CDR1 is GTSNPN and CDR2 is SVGIG (reference sequence). CDR3 bases: TGTGCCTGGAGTGTAACAGGAAATGAAAAACTGTTTTTT. Translated: CAWSVTGNEKLFF.

The J gene is TRBJ1-1, the V gene TRBV28; D is perhaps TRBD1 (6 bases). The germline gives CDR1 MDHEN, CDR2 SYDVKM. V was trimmed by 6 bases and J by 1 base, leaving 15 bases between them. The CDR3 has 15 amino acids. Written as DNA, the CDR3 is TGTGCCAGCAGCGCACCAGGGGCCTGGAACACTGAAGCTTTCTTT. Protein sequence: CASSAPGAWNTEAFF.

The gene calls are TRBV5-4 and TRBJ2-7; 10 bases are a match to TRBD2. From germline, CDR1 is SGHNT and CDR2 YYREEE (reference sequence). V lost 4 bases to trimming and J lost 3 bases; unmatched junction nucleotides: 7. This CDR3 has 15 residues. DNA for the CDR3: TGTGCCAGCAGCAAGAGCGGGGGGGCCCGCTACGAGCAGTACTTC. Translating gives CASSKSGGARYEQYF.

This chain links TRBV12-5 with TRBJ2-3; 11 nucleotides match TRBD2. The V segment lost 1 base and the J segment 2 bases; nucleotides outside the gene matches: 5. CDR1 and CDR2 from the germline V gene are LGHNT and FRNRAP. The CDR3 runs to 17 residues. DNA for the CDR3: TGTGCTAGTGGTTTGGGTACTAGCGGGGGTTTCACAGATACGCAGTATTTT. Its protein is CASGLGTSGGFTDTQYF.

This chain joins TRBV14 and TRBJ2-7; 10 bases are shared with TRBD1. The V gene end was trimmed by 4 bases and the J gene end by 3 bases; junction bases not matched to a gene: 6. CDR3 length: 15 amino acids. CDR1 is SGHDN and CDR2 is FVKESK in the germline V gene. CDR3 loop: CASSPPGTGVYEQYF. Written as DNA, the CDR3 is TGTGCCAGCAGCCCTCCTGGGACAGGGGTCTACGAGCAGTACTTC.

V and J are TRBV6-1 and TRBJ1-1; possible D gene TRBD1, 6 bases. V lost 3 bases and J 3 bases, leaving 11 bases between the germline ends. The germline CDR1 and CDR2 sequences are MNHNS and SASEGT. The CDR3 has 14 amino acids. DNA for the CDR3: TGTGCCAGCAGTGAGGGGGGGCAGGACACTGAAGCTTTCTTT. It encodes CASSEGGQDTEAFF.

This chain uses TRBV29-1 with TRBJ1-1; 9 bases map to TRBD1. V shed 4 bases, J shed 0 bases, and the junction held 3 bases outside the gene matches. The CDR3 length is 14 residues. Germline lookup yields CDR1 SQVTM and CDR2 ANQGSEA. CDR3 bases: TGCAGCGTTGGGACAGGGGTTTTGAACACTGAAGCTTTCTTT. Protein: CSVGTGVLNTEAFF.

The chain has TRBV10-1 and TRBJ2-3, with 8 bases lining up with TRBD1. CDR1 and CDR2 (germline): WNHNN, SYGVQD (reference sequence). Unmatched junction bases numbered 7, after V lost 6 bases and J lost 5 bases. The CDR3 spans 14 residues. This CDR3 is CASSLQGEIDTQYF. CDR3 sequence (DNA): TGCGCCAGCAGCCTACAGGGGGAGATAGATACGCAGTATTTT.

The chain uses TRBV4-1 and TRBJ2-1, with TRBD2 matching 10 bases. Germline assignment: CDR1 MGHRA and CDR2 YSYEKL. The junction had 6 bases not matched to a gene; V was cut back by 1 base and J by 0 bases. This CDR3 contains 18 residues. CDR3 nucleotides: TGCGCCAGCAGCCAAGCTCCAGCGGGGGGGCCCTCCTACAATGAGCAGTTCTTC. Its protein is CASSQAPAGGPSYNEQFF.

The table lists this clone with a count of one. The chain uses TRBV21-1 and TRBJ2-2; the table's TRBD2 call for D was not verified on the DNA. TRBV21-1 constitutes a pseudogene. The CDR3 consists of 16 residues. The CDR3 region has the DNA TGTGCCAGCAGCAATTCGAATATCACGGACACCGGGGAGCTGTTTTTT. It is translated as CASSNSNITDTGELFF.

The CDR3 protein is CASSPGTGGLMNTEAFF. CDR3 nucleotide sequence: TGCGCCAGCAGCCCCGGGACAGGGGGCCTTATGAACACTGAAGCTTTCTTT. The chain is built from TRBV5-1 and TRBJ1-1, with 12 nucleotides matching TRBD1. Trimming removed 4 bases from V and 0 bases from J; junction bases left unmatched: 7. CDR3 length equals 17 residues. Germline V gene sequence: CDR1 SGHRS, CDR2 YFSETQ. Complete variable domain (other parts from reference TRBV5-1 and TRBJ1-1): KAGVTQTPRYLIKTRGQQVTLSCSPISGHRSVSWYQQTPGQGLQFLFEYFSETQRNKGNFPGRFSGRQFSNSRSEMNVSTLELGDSALYLCASSPGTGGLMNTEAFFGQGTRLTVV.

This clone appeared a single time. This chain uses TRBV19 with TRBJ1-1; 7 bases are shared with TRBD1. Looked up from germline, CDR1 is LNHDA and CDR2 is SQIVND (reference sequence). The ends lost 7 bases at V and 5 bases at J; junction bases unmatched: 10. This CDR3 region has 14 residues. CDR3 DNA: TGTGCCAGTACCAGGACAGGCCCGGGGACTGAAGCTTTCTTT. Protein product: CASTRTGPGTEAFF.

The rearrangement joins TRBV19 to TRBJ2-2; no clear D. CDR3 size: 13 residues. CDR1 LNHDA and CDR2 SQIVND come from the germline V gene (reference sequence). Trimming removed 5 bases at V and 6 bases at J, with 10 bases between. The DNA of the CDR3 is TGTGCCAGTAGTTTTTCTAAACCCGGGGAGCTGTTTTTT. Protein product: CASSFSKPGELFF.

The chain couples TRBV7-9 to TRBJ1-2, with no clear D. This CDR3 contains 14 residues. Trimming pared 1 base from V and 2 bases from J, leaving 8 bases between. The germline gives CDR1 SEHNR, CDR2 FQNEAQ (reference sequence). The CDR3, as DNA: TGTGCCAGCAGCTTAGACAGCAACAACTATGGCTACACCTTC. This gives the protein CASSLDSNNYGYTF.

This clone was seen a handful of times. The chain uses TRBV12-3 or TRBV12-4 and TRBJ1-1, with 8 bases lining up with TRBD1. V was pared by 6 bases and J by 5 bases, with 5 bases of the junction left unmatched. This CDR3 contains 13 residues. In DNA form, the CDR3 reads TGTGCCAGCAGATCTACAGGGGGGACTGAAGCTTTCTTT. Protein: CASRSTGGTEAFF.

This rearrangement joins TRBV7-2 to TRBJ1-3; TRBD1 matches 9 bases. V trimming: 1 base; J trimming: 1 base; junction bases outside the gene matches: 5. The CDR3 totals 17 residues. Germline assignment: CDR1 SGHTA and CDR2 FQGNSA. DNA for the CDR3: TGTGCCAGCAGCTTAGTCGGGACAGGGTTGTCTGGAAACACCATATATTTT. It specifies CASSLVGTGLSGNTIYF. Together with reference TRBV7-2 and TRBJ1-3, the CDR3 gives the full variable domain: GAGVSQSPSNKVTEKGKDVELRCDPISGHTALYWYRQSLGQGLEFLIYFQGNSAPDKSGLPSDRFSAERTGGSVSTLTIQRTQQEDSAVYLCASSLVGTGLSGNTIYFGEGSWLTVV.

The chain has TRBV5-1 and TRBJ1-6, with TRBD1 matching 8 bases. The CDR3 consists of 15 residues. The V segment lost 3 bases and the J segment 2 bases; nucleotides outside the gene matches: 1. CDR1 and CDR2 (germline): SGHRS, YFSETQ. CDR3 protein: CASSSDRAYNSPLHF. CDR3 in DNA: TGCGCCAGCAGCTCGGACAGGGCCTATAATTCACCCCTCCACTTT.

This clone came up a few times. The V gene is TRBV7-9, the J gene TRBJ1-1; 7 nucleotides align to TRBD1. The trim removed 3 bases at V and 4 bases at J, leaving 11 bases unmatched. Germline CDR1 reads SEHNR; CDR2 reads FQNEAQ (reference sequence). This CDR3 is built from 16 residues. The CDR3 loop is CASSLAYRGLVTEAFF. CDR3 sequence (DNA): TGTGCCAGCAGCTTGGCTTACAGGGGATTGGTCACTGAAGCTTTCTTT. Based on the CDR3 plus reference TRBV7-9 and TRBJ1-1, the full variable domain is DTGVSQNPRHKITKRGQNVTFRCDPISEHNRLYWYRQTLGQGPEFLTYFQNEAQLEKSRLLSDRFSAERPKGSFSTLEIQRTEQGDSAMYLCASSLAYRGLVTEAFFGQGTRLTVV.

The chain couples TRBV11-1 to TRBJ2-1; possibly TRBD2 for D (5 bases). V lost 1 base and J 8 bases, leaving 18 bases between the germline ends. CDR1 is SGHAT and CDR2 is FQDESV in the germline V gene (reference sequence). There are 16 residues in the CDR3. CDR3 region: CASSLGIGRGRDEQFF. In DNA, the CDR3 is TGTGCCAGCAGCTTAGGTATTGGACGGGGAAGGGATGAGCAGTTCTTC.

The CDR3 is CASGQMNEKLFF. In nucleotides, the CDR3 is TGTGCCTCTGGACAGATGAATGAAAAACTGTTTTTT. The chain joins TRBV30 to TRBJ1-4, with D possibly TRBD1 on 6 matching bases. With 7 bases removed from V and 5 bases from J, the gap between germline ends came to 11 bases. The CDR3 is 12 residues long. The germline CDR1 and CDR2 sequences are GTSNPN and SVGIG (reference sequence). The whole variable domain, filled in from reference TRBV30 and TRBJ1-4, reads SQTIHQWPATLVQPVGSPLSLECTVEGTSNPNLYWYRQAAGRGLQLLFYSVGIGQISSEVPQNLSASRPQDRQFILSSKKLLLSDSGFYLCASGQMNEKLFFGSGTQLSVL.